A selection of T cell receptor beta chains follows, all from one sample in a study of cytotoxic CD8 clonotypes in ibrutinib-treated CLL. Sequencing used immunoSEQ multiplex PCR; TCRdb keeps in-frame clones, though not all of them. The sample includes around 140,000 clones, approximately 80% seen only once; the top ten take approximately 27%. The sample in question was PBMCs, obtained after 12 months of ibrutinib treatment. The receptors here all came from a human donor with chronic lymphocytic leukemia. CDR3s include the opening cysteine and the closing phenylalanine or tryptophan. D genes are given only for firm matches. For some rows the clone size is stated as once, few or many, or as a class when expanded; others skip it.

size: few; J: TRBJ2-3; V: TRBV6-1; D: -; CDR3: CASSEVLGSSTDTQYF; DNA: TGTGCCAGCAGTGAAGTTCTAGGATCTAGCACAGATACGCAGTATTTT
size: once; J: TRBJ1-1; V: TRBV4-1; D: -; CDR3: CASSPQGDTEAFF; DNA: TGTGCCAGCAGCCCTCAGGGAGACACTGAAGCTTTCTTT
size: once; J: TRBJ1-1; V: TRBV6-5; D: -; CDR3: CASSQRTGNTEAFF; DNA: TGTGCCAGCAGTCAGCGGACGGGGAACACTGAAGCTTTCTTT
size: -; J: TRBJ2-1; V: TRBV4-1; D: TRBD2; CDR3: CASRKSILAGSYNEQFF; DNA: TGCGCCAGCCGGAAATCCATCCTAGCGGGCTCCTACAATGAGCAGTTCTTC
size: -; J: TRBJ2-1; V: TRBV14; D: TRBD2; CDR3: CASSPGLAGYNEQFF; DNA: TGTGCCAGCAGCCCCGGACTAGCGGGATACAATGAGCAGTTCTTC
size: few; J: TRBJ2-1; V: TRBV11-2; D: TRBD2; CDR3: CASSSWSPSTSGESNEQFF; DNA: TGTGCCAGCAGCTCTTGGAGCCCATCGACTAGCGGGGAATCAAATGAGCAGTTCTTC
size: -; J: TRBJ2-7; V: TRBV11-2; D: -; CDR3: CASSLEVGTFDEQYF; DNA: TGTGCCAGCAGCTTAGAGGTGGGGACCTTCGACGAGCAGTACTTC
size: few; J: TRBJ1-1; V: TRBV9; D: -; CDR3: CASSVGSRGGAEAFF; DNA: TGTGCCAGCAGCGTAGGCAGTAGGGGCGGCGCTGAAGCTTTCTTT
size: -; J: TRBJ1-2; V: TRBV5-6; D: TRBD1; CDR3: CASSLGTAYGYTF; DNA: TGTGCCAGCAGCCTTGGGACAGCCTATGGCTACACCTTC
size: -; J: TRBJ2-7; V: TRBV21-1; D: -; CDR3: CASSKGRYEQYF; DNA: TGTGCCAGCAGCAAAGGAAGATACGAGCAGTACTTC
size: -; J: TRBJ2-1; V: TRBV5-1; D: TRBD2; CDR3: CASSLAGGPYEQFF; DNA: TGCGCCAGCAGTTTAGCGGGGGGGCCCTATGAGCAGTTCTTC
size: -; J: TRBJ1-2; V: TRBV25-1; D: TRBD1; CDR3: CASSLLGQGALYGYTF; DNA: TGTGCCAGCAGTCTCTTAGGACAGGGGGCTCTATATGGCTACACCTTC
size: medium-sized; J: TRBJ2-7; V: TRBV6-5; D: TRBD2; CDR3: CASSYLTSGDEQYF; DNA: TGTGCCAGCAGTTACTTGACTAGCGGGGACGAGCAGTACTTC
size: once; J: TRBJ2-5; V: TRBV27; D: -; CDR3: CASRGGSWVETQYF; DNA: TGTGCCAGCAGAGGAGGCTCTTGGGTGGAGACCCAGTACTTC
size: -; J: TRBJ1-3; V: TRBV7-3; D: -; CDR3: CASSLGQGNTIYF; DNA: TGTGCCAGCAGCTTAGGACAGGGAAACACCATATATTTT
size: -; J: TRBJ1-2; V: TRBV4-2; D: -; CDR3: CASSQETQGNYGYTF; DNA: TGTGCCAGCAGCCAAGAGACGCAGGGGAACTATGGCTACACCTTC
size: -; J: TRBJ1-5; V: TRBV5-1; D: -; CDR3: CASSLGGSSNQPQHF; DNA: TGCGCCAGCAGCTTGGGGGGAAGTAGCAATCAGCCCCAGCATTTT
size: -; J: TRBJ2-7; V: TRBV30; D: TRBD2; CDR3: CAWRGAGGIYEQYF; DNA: TGTGCCTGGAGGGGAGCGGGGGGGATTTACGAGCAGTACTTC
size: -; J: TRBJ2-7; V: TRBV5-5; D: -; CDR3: CASSLDVSVSPGSF; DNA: TGTGCCAGCAGCTTGGATGTTTCTGTGAGCCCAGGGAGCTTC
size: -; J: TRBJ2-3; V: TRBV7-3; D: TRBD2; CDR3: CASSLGLAGRDTQYF; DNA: TGTGCCAGCAGCTTAGGACTAGCGGGGAGAGATACGCAGTATTTT
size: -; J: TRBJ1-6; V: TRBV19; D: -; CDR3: CASSVGGRSYNSPLHF; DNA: TGTGCCAGTAGTGTCGGGGGTCGCTCCTATAATTCACCCCTCCACTTT
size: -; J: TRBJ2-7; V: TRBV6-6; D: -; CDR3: CASRNRDIAAYEQYF; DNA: TGTGCCAGCAGGAACAGGGATATTGCGGCCTACGAGCAGTACTTC
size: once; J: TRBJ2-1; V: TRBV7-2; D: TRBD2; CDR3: CATAVGAGVYNEQFF; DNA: TGTGCCACCGCAGTTGGAGCGGGAGTATACAATGAGCAGTTCTTC
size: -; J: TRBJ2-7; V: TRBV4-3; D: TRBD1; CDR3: CASSPGTALYEQYF; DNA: TGCGCCAGCAGCCCCGGGACAGCTCTCTACGAGCAGTACTTC
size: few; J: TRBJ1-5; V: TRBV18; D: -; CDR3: CASSPGTNQPQHF; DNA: TGTGCCAGCTCACCAGGGACCAATCAGCCCCAGCATTTT
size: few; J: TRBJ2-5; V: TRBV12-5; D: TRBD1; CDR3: CASGLVTGGETQYF; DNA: TGTGCTAGTGGTTTGGTCACAGGGGGAGAGACCCAGTACTTC
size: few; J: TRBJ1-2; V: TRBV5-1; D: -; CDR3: CASSFGGPNYGYTF; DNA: TGCGCCAGCAGCTTCGGGGGGCCTAACTATGGCTACACCTTC
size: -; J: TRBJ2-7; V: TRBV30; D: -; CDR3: CAWSEGRTYEQYF; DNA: TGTGCCTGGAGTGAGGGCAGGACCTACGAGCAGTACTTC
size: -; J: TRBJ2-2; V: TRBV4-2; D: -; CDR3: CASSQDRGRADTGELFF; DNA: TGTGCCAGCAGCCAAGATCGGGGGCGGGCGGACACCGGGGAGCTGTTTTTT
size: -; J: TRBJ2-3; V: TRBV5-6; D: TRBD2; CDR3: CASSLMGTSLTDTQYF; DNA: TGTGCCAGCAGCTTGATGGGGACTAGTCTAACAGATACGCAGTATTTT
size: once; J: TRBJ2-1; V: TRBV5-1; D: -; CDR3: CASSQGPSSYNEQFF; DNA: TGCGCCAGCAGCCAAGGCCCTAGCTCCTACAATGAGCAGTTCTTC
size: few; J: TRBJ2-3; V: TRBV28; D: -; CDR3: CASSDGQFTDTQYF; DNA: TGTGCCAGCAGTGATGGACAGTTCACAGATACGCAGTATTTT
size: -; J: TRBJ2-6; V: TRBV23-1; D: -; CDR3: CASQSGAGANVLTF; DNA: TGCGCCAGCCAGTCGGGTGCTGGGGCCAACGTCCTGACTTTC
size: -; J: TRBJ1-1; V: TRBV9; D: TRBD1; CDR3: CASSVQGAGEAFF; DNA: TGTGCCAGCAGCGTACAGGGGGCGGGTGAAGCTTTCTTT
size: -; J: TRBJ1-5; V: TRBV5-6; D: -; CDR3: CASSEAPDQPQHF; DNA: TGTGCCAGCAGCGAGGCCCCTGATCAGCCCCAGCATTTT
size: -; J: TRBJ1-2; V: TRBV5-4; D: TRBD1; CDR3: CASSLVQGGGYTF; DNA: TGTGCCAGCAGCTTGGTACAGGGGGGAGGCTACACCTTC
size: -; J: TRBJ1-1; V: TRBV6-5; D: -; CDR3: CASRAQGEVFF; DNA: TGTGCCAGCAGAGCACAGGGCGAAGTTTTCTTT
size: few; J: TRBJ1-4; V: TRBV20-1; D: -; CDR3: CSARREKLFF; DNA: TGCAGTGCTCGACGTGAAAAACTGTTTTTT
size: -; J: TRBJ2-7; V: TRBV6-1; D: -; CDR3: CASSEGGILYEQYF; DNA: TGTGCCAGCAGTGAAGGCGGGATCCTGTACGAGCAGTACTTC
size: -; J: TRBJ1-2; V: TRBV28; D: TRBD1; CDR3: CASRAGTEKNGYTF; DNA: TGTGCCAGCAGGGCCGGGACAGAGAAAAATGGCTACACCTTC
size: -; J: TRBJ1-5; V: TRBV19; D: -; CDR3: CASSIVPGGYQPQHF; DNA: TGTGCCAGTAGTATAGTTCCGGGTGGGTATCAGCCCCAGCATTTT